The 12 T cell receptor beta chains given below trace back to one sample, sequenced in a study of blood T cell repertoires in COVID-19. Repertoires were generated with immunoSEQ multiplex PCR, while TCRdb's copy carries only in-frame clones and drops some. The sample lists under 200,000 clones, 80% to 90% seen once, with 4% to 5% in the top ten. The source material was peripheral blood. Receptor source: a woman aged 80 or older with acute or convalescent COVID-19.

The V call is TRBV7-6, the J call TRBJ2-1; 13 bases are a match to TRBD2. The CDR3 loop spans 17 amino acids. Germline values: CDR1 SGHVS, CDR2 FNYEAQ. Unmatched junction bases numbered 9, after V lost 3 bases and J lost 7 bases. CDR3 sequence (DNA): TGTGCCAGCAGCTTGCGGACTAGCGGGAGAGGTTGGAATGAGCAGTTCTTC. It encodes CASSLRTSGRGWNEQFF.

The chain carries TRBV28 and TRBJ2-3, with TRBD1 as a possible D gene (6 bases). This CDR3 has 14 amino acids. Germline CDR1 reads MDHEN; CDR2 reads SYDVKM. The V gene lost 7 bases and the J gene lost 4 bases, with 15 bases spanning the gap. The CDR3 nucleotides are TGTGCCAGCACCAGACCATCAGGGGCAGATACGCAGTATTTT. Encoded protein: CASTRPSGADTQYF.

The chain recombines TRBV11-2 with TRBJ2-1; 7 positions match TRBD1. CDR1 and CDR2 (germline): SGHAT, FQNNGV. Trimming removed 0 bases from V and 14 bases from J; junction bases left unmatched: 16. The CDR3 is 16 residues long. The CDR3 reads CASSLESVRRDSRKFF. The CDR3 nucleotides read TGTGCCAGCAGCTTAGAATCGGTTAGACGGGACAGCCGGAAGTTCTTC. The entire variable domain, with the rest obtained from reference TRBV11-2 and TRBJ2-1, is as follows: EAGVAQSPRYKIIEKRQSVAFWCNPISGHATLYWYQQILGQGPKLLIQFQNNGVVDDSQLPKDRFSAERLKGVDSTLKIQPAKLEDSAVYLCASSLESVRRDSRKFFGPGTRLTVL.

The chain couples TRBV6-5 to TRBJ1-4, with a possible D match to TRBD1 (5 bases). CDR3 length: 13 residues. The V gene's germline CDR1 is MNHEY and CDR2 SVGAGI. V gave up 6 bases and J gave up 8 bases, with 13 bases separating them. The CDR3 loop reads CASSSRGLEKLFF. Here the CDR3 DNA reads TGTGCCAGCAGCTCCCGGGGGTTGGAAAAACTGTTTTTT.

The rearrangement links TRBV9 to TRBJ2-1; perhaps TRBD2 as D (5 bases). The CDR3 runs 14 residues. Germline loops: CDR1 SGDLS, CDR2 YYNGEE. Trimming took 0 bases from V and 7 from J, leaving 11 bases between them. CDR3 coding DNA: TGTGCCAGCAGCGTAGGCCGGGGTTCGAATGAGCAGTTCTTC. It encodes CASSVGRGSNEQFF.

The chain joins TRBV5-1 to TRBJ2-7; weak D call: TRBD1 (6 bases). From germline, CDR1 is SGHRS and CDR2 YFSETQ. The CDR3 consists of 20 residues. V lost 2 bases and J 1 base, leaving 28 bases between the germline ends. CDR3 DNA: TGCGCCAGCAGCTTAACGGACAGCCTGCGGGCTCGCGACCTTTCCTACGAGCAGTACTTC. Translated: CASSLTDSLRARDLSYEQYF.

The V gene is TRBV10-3, the J gene TRBJ2-5, with D hard to call. Germline CDR1 ENHRY, CDR2 SYGVKD. V was pared by 4 bases and J by 0 bases, with 12 bases between. The CDR3 contains 15 residues. The chain's CDR3 is CAISARDKYQETQYF. The CDR3 nucleotides are TGTGCCATCAGTGCCAGAGACAAGTACCAAGAGACCCAGTACTTC.

This clone was counted a single time. The chain couples TRBV6-6 to TRBJ1-2, with TRBD1 matching over 9 bases. Losses at the gene ends were 4 bases for V and 6 bases for J; bases not matched to a gene: 6. Germline CDR1 reads MNHNY; CDR2 reads SVGAGI (reference sequence). The CDR3 runs 14 residues. As DNA, the CDR3 is TGTGCCAGCAGTTTGGGACAGGGTTACCATGGCTACACCTTC. As protein: CASSLGQGYHGYTF.

The gene calls are TRBV11-2 and TRBJ1-1; 8 bases line up with TRBD1. With V trimmed by 3 bases and J by 6 bases, 0 bases remained unmatched. Germline assignment: CDR1 SGHAT and CDR2 FQNNGV. The CDR3 contains 12 residues. The CDR3 nucleotides read TGTGCCAGCAGCTTGGACAGGGCTGAAGCTTTCTTT. Translated: CASSLDRAEAFF.

The count of this clone is one. V gene TRBV6-1 combines with J gene TRBJ1-3; D may be TRBD1 (5 bases). V was pared by 1 base and J by 12 bases, with 13 bases between. Germline V gives CDR1 MNHNS, CDR2 SASEGT. This CDR3 has 13 residues. In DNA form, the CDR3 reads TGTGCCAGCAGTGAAGTCGAAGGGGTTTTCATATATTTT. This codes for CASSEVEGVFIYF.

The V gene is TRBV7-6, the J gene TRBJ1-2; 10 bases fit TRBD1. Germline CDR1 and CDR2: SGHVS and FNYEAQ. This CDR3 has 17 amino acids. V trimming: 1 base; J trimming: 3 bases; junction bases outside the gene matches: 8. CDR3: CASSLGGTGESDYGYTF. In DNA form, the CDR3 reads TGTGCCAGCAGCTTAGGTGGGACAGGGGAGTCTGACTATGGCTACACCTTC.

The V gene is TRBV7-2, the J gene TRBJ1-4; D unresolved. Germline values: CDR1 SGHTA, CDR2 FQGNSA. This CDR3 spans 15 amino acids. Between the trimmed V and J ends, which lost 3 bases and 7 bases, there was a span of 15 bases. The CDR3 is CASSLGNAGTEKLFF. DNA for the CDR3: TGTGCCAGCAGCTTGGGTAACGCGGGAACTGAAAAACTGTTTTTT.